Presented here are 14 T cell receptor beta chains from one specimen sequenced in a study of T cell repertoires in cytomegalovirus infection. TCRdb fed the reads into MiXCR, producing one record per CDR3 protein. The sample holds fewer than 900,000 distinct CDR3 sequences, approximately 32% seen once. Antigens of these TCRs are unknown. The sequenced sample was cultured CD8+ T cells from PBMCs, obtained from culture after CMV antigen stimulation. Every receptor here comes from a human donor in good health (CMV status not recorded). Some clones in this sample may be carry-over from other donors' samples.

This clonotype was observed a handful of times. The chain has TRBV27 and TRBJ1-3; 10 bases line up with TRBD1. CDR1 is MNHEY, CDR2 SMNVEV, per germline (reference sequence). CDR3 length: 17 residues. The V and J ends lost 5 bases and 0 bases, in that order; junction bases with no gene match: 7. CDR3 sequence (DNA): TGTGCCAGCAGTCCGGGACAGGGGCCTTTCTCTGGAAACACCATATATTTT. Protein product: CASSPGQGPFSGNTIYF.

The V and J genes are TRBV6-1 and TRBJ1-1; TRBD1 matches at 9 bases. The CDR3 has 14 amino acids. After removal of 8 bases from V and 3 bases from J, the junction contained 7 bases not matched to a gene. Germline lookup yields CDR1 MNHNS and CDR2 SASEGT. For the CDR3, the DNA is TGTGCCAGCGCGGGACAGGGAAGAGACACTGAAGCTTTCTTT. Residues: CASAGQGRDTEAFF.

To note about this clonotype: At one end, the junction sequence differs from germline, possibly due to a read error. The rearrangement joins TRBV6-1 to TRBJ2-1; D unclear. This CDR3 is built from 15 residues. The germline CDR1 and CDR2 sequences are MNHNS and SASEGT. CDR3: CTSSELHGTYNEQFF. CDR3 in DNA: TGTACCAGCAGTGAACTTCACGGAACCTACAATGAGCAGTTCTTC.

The chain recombines TRBV19 with TRBJ1-1; 10 positions agree with TRBD1. This CDR3 has 17 residues. Germline-derived CDR1 and CDR2 are LNHDA and SQIVND (reference sequence). The trim removed 5 bases at V and 3 bases at J, leaving 12 bases unmatched. For the CDR3, the DNA is TGTGCCAGTAGTGGGCCCGGGACAGGGGTGGCTCACACTGAAGCTTTCTTT. This gives the protein CASSGPGTGVAHTEAFF.

This clonotype has just a few counts. The V gene is TRBV4-1, the J gene TRBJ2-7; no firm D call. Germline assignment: CDR1 MGHRA and CDR2 YSYEKL. The CDR3 extends over 13 amino acids. V shed 4 bases and J shed 6 bases, with 13 bases lying between them. In nucleotides, the CDR3 is TGCGCCAGCAGCCCTTCTGCGAGTCGCGAGCAGTACTTC. This gives the protein CASSPSASREQYF.

The rearrangement links TRBV20-1 to TRBJ2-2; 12 positions agree with TRBD1. The CDR3 totals 15 residues. J was trimmed by 6 bases and V by 1 base; bases with no gene match: 3. Germline-derived CDR1 and CDR2 are DFQATT and SNEGSKA (reference sequence). This CDR3 reads CSARGDRGHAGELFF. CDR3 bases: TGCAGTGCTAGAGGGGACAGGGGGCACGCCGGGGAGCTGTTTTTT.

The rearrangement uses TRBV12-5 and TRBJ2-2; D unresolved. The CDR3 has 13 residues. Germline CDR1 LGHNT, CDR2 FRNRAP. V dropped 2 bases and J dropped 6 bases, with 7 bases sitting between them. The DNA of the CDR3 is TGTGCTAGTGGTTTGCCCCCCCCCGGGGAGCTGTTTTTT. Translation gives CASGLPPPGELFF. Full variable domain (rest looked up from reference TRBV12-5 and TRBJ2-2): DARVTQTPRHKVTEMGQEVTMRCQPILGHNTVFWYRQTMMQGLELLAYFRNRAPLDDSGMPKDRFSAEMPDATLATLKIQPSEPRDSAVYFCASGLPPPGELFFGEGSRLTVL.

The chain uses TRBV7-9 and TRBJ2-1; D not resolved. The germline V gene has CDR1 SEHNR and CDR2 FQNEAQ (reference sequence). V lost 4 bases and J lost 9, with 10 bases in between. The CDR3 totals 12 residues. DNA of the CDR3: TGTGCCAGCAGCTCCCGATGGGGTGAGCAGTTCTTC. It translates to CASSSRWGEQFF.

This clonotype was counted many times. The J gene is TRBJ2-1, the V gene TRBV7-6; a possible D gene is TRBD2 (5 bases). CDR3 size: 17 residues. The germline V gene encodes CDR1 SGHVS and CDR2 FNYEAQ. The ends were cut back, 3 bases at V and 0 bases at J, with 15 bases in the middle. The CDR3, as DNA: TGTGCCAGCAGCTTCCGCGGGCCCTACAGCTCCTACAATGAGCAGTTCTTC. It is translated as CASSFRGPYSSYNEQFF.

This clonotype occurred a few times. V is TRBV2 and J is TRBJ2-5; D is perhaps TRBD2 (5 bases). The germline gives CDR1 SNHLY, CDR2 FYNNEI. There are 14 residues in the CDR3. V dropped 7 bases and J dropped 5 bases, with 17 bases sitting between them. The CDR3 sequence: CASMKKAGYETQYF. The DNA of the CDR3 is TGTGCCAGCATGAAAAAGGCGGGCTATGAGACCCAGTACTTC. The variable domain in full, completed from reference TRBV2 and TRBJ2-5, reads EPEVTQTPSHQVTQMGQEVILRCVPISNHLYFYWYRQILGQKVEFLVSFYNNEISEKSEIFDDQFSVERPDGSNFTLKIRSTKLEDSAMYFCASMKKAGYETQYFGPGTRLLVL.

This clonotype was seen only a few times. This chain joins TRBV12-3 or TRBV12-4 and TRBJ2-3; TRBD2 might be the D (6 bases). V was trimmed by 4 bases and J by 4 bases, leaving 24 bases between them. The CDR3 loop spans 18 amino acids. CDR3 in amino acids: CASSSDSGTLRWADTQYF. The DNA for the CDR3 is TGTGCCAGCAGTTCCGACTCCGGGACTCTAAGATGGGCAGATACGCAGTATTTT.

For the CDR3, the DNA is TGTGCCAGCAGCGTGGACAGGACAATTCACTATGGCTACACCTTC. It encodes CASSVDRTIHYGYTF. The gene calls are TRBV9 and TRBJ1-2; 7 bases are shared with TRBD1. Looked up from germline, CDR1 is SGDLS and CDR2 is YYNGEE. The CDR3 sequence is 15 residues long. The J segment lost 3 bases and the V segment lost 2 bases, leaving 7 bases of the junction unmatched.

This clonotype was seen repeatedly, ten times or more. The chain employs TRBV7-2 and TRBJ2-5, with a possible D match to TRBD1 (5 bases). The length of the CDR3 is 16 residues. The V end was cut by 7 bases, the J end by 4 bases, with 22 bases between. The germline CDR1 and CDR2 sequences are SGHTA and FQGNSA. The CDR3 loop is CASISRTLERGETQYF. The CDR3 DNA sequence: TGTGCCAGCATATCCCGGACACTCGAAAGGGGAGAGACCCAGTACTTC.

This clonotype has only a few counts. The V call is TRBV19, the J call TRBJ2-3; the D is unclear. V dropped 5 bases and J dropped 1 base, with 10 bases sitting between them. Germline V gene lookup returns CDR1 LNHDA and CDR2 SQIVND (reference sequence). The CDR3 is 14 residues long. The chain's CDR3 is CASSVQKRTDTQYF. CDR3 nucleotides: TGTGCCAGTAGTGTGCAGAAACGCACAGATACGCAGTATTTT.